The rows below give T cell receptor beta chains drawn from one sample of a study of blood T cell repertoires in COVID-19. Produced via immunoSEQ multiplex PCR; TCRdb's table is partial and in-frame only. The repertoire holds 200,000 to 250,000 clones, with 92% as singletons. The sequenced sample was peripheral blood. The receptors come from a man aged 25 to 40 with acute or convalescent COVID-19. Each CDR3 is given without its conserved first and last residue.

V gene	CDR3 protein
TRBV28	ASSRGTGGNQPQH
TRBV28	ASSLGGQGGTDTQY
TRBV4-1	ASSPPGQGEKLF
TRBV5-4	ASSRRDRMNTEAF
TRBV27	ASRNRLFGTGGIETQY
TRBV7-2	ASSLDGTGGETQY
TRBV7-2	ASSYSFGLGYEQY
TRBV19	ASSIAGTGFSPLH
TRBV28	ASRGGGTEAF
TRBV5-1	ASSLFAGATGNTIY
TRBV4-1	ASSQVLLAGSNTGELF
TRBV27	ASSLDRVDYT
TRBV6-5	ASRGESYNEQF
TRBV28	ASSGRDTQY
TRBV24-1	ATSDFGQGNTGELF
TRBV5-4	ASSLGAGTGELF
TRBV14	ASSQDRYSPLH
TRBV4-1	ASSQGGLAAYEQY
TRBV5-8	ASSLLLVNTGELF